These 28 T cell receptor beta chains share one sample of origin, sequenced in a study of T cell repertoires and leukemia-associated antigens (dated by TCRdb to the late 2010s). The library was obtained by 5' RACE. The instrument was an Illumina MiSeq. Starting from the raw public reads, TCRdb applied fastp trimming at Q25, assembled clones with MiXCR and retained in-frame beta chains. Each record represents a unique CDR3 protein, reported with the most common genes and DNA among its rows. Within this sample are roughly 12,000 distinct CDR3 sequences, with approximately 43% of them counted one time only. About a quarter of the sample is held by the ten biggest clonotypes. No antigen has been assigned to these receptors. The sequencing sample was made of CD3+ T cells sorted from blood and cultured. The source of these receptors is a female donor in good health.

A note on this clonotype: A read error may account for a junction end that differs from germline. This sequence joins TRBV7-2 and TRBJ2-7, with D uncertain. Germline V CDR1 and CDR2: SGHTA, FQGNSA. The CDR3 length is 13 residues. The chain's CDR3 is CARSREKNYKQYF. CDR3 DNA: TGTGCCCGCAGCCGCGAAAAAAACTACAAGCAGTACTTC.

This clonotype was seen only a few times. This rearrangement joins TRBV20-1 to TRBJ2-7; 9 nucleotides line up with TRBD2. The V segment lost 7 bases and the J segment 6 bases; nucleotides outside the gene matches: 7. The CDR3 covers 12 residues. Germline lookup yields CDR1 DFQATT and CDR2 SNEGSKA (reference sequence). As DNA, the CDR3 is TGCAGTGTTTTAGCGGGAGTAAGCGAGCAGTACTTC. Translating it yields CSVLAGVSEQYF.

This clonotype was seen a handful of times. The chain couples TRBV12-3 or TRBV12-4 to TRBJ2-7; TRBD2 is a possible D gene (5 bases). Trimming removed 6 bases at V and 7 bases at J, with 10 bases between. There are 11 residues in the CDR3. The CDR3 here is CASRGVDEQYF. The CDR3 DNA reads TGTGCCAGCAGGGGAGTCGATGAGCAGTACTTC.

The chain uses TRBV4-3 and TRBJ2-7; TRBD1 matches 10 bases. The CDR3 is 14 residues long. V was clipped by 5 bases and J by 9 bases; unmatched bases: 10. Germline V gene data show CDR1 as LGHNA and CDR2 as YSLEER. The CDR3 reads CASSGATGGRVQYF. The CDR3 DNA follows: TGCGCCAGCAGCGGGGCGACAGGGGGCCGGGTGCAGTACTTC.

In regard to this clonotype: Relative to the germline gene, one junction end is altered; a read error may explain this. The chain carries TRBV20-1 and TRBJ1-1; 10 nucleotides agree with TRBD1. This CDR3 has 13 amino acids. Germline V gives CDR1 DFQATT, CDR2 SNEGSKA (reference sequence). CDR3 in DNA: TGCAGTGCTAACGGACAGGGGGGGACTGAGGCTTTCTTT. Amino acid sequence: CSANGQGGTEAFF.

The J gene is TRBJ2-3, the V gene TRBV18; TRBD1 matches at 10 bases. The CDR3 extends over 20 amino acids. Germline V CDR1 and CDR2: KGHSH, LQKENI. Germline trimming cut 3 bases from V and 3 bases from J; bases unmatched to any gene: 18. CDR3 nucleotides: TGTGCCAGCTCACCGAGGGTCGGGGACAGGGGACTGTTATTGACAGATACGCAGTATTTT. It is translated as CASSPRVGDRGLLLTDTQYF.

The table lists this clonotype with a few counts. This sequence joins TRBV20-1 and TRBJ2-1, with TRBD2 matching over 7 bases. The germline V gene has CDR1 DFQATT and CDR2 SNEGSKA (reference sequence). CDR3 length equals 21 residues. The V gene end was trimmed by 0 bases and the J gene end by 0 bases; junction bases not matched to a gene: 20. CDR3 nucleotide sequence: TGCAGTGCTAGAGATCGGTTTGGCGGGAGAACCCCCGACGGCTCCTACAATGAGCAGTTCTTC. As protein: CSARDRFGGRTPDGSYNEQFF.

This clonotype was counted between two and nine times. This chain joins TRBV12-3 or TRBV12-4 and TRBJ2-2; D ambiguous. CDR3 length: 15 residues. The V end lost 7 bases, the J end lost 5 bases, and 17 bases lay between the germline ends. This CDR3 reads CASTTAKRRTGELFF. CDR3 coding DNA: TGTGCCAGCACCACAGCAAAACGAAGGACCGGGGAGCTGTTTTTT.

The chain joins TRBV10-3 to TRBJ2-7; D is possibly TRBD2 (6 bases). Germline loops: CDR1 ENHRY, CDR2 SYGVKD. Trimming cost V 0 bases and J 2 bases, with 26 bases left between them. This CDR3 comprises 20 residues. In nucleotides, the CDR3 is TGTGCCATCAGTGAGTCGACTCTGATCGCGCGACGGGGGAGTCCCTACGAGCAGTACTTC. Protein product: CAISESTLIARRGSPYEQYF.

With respect to this clonotype: At one boundary the junction diverges from the germline segment, which might be a read error. This CDR3 is CASSSGPGTSGNADTQYF. The CDR3, as DNA: TGCGCTAGCAGCTCCGGTCCCGGGACTAGCGGGAACGCAGATACGCAGTATTTT. The gene calls are TRBV7-7 and TRBJ2-3; 13 bases are shared with TRBD2. The CDR3 covers 18 residues. The germline V gene has CDR1 SSHAT and CDR2 FNYEAQ (reference sequence).

CDR3 bases: TGTGCCAGCAGCTTGGGGGAGATACACAATGAAAAACTGTTTTTT. Protein sequence: CASSLGEIHNEKLFF. V and J are TRBV5-6 and TRBJ1-4, with D unclear. Germline CDR1 SGHDT, CDR2 YYEEEE. V lost 0 bases, J lost 5 bases, and 11 bases lay in between. The CDR3 covers 15 residues. The full variable domain, rest sourced from reference TRBV5-6 and TRBJ1-4, is DAGVTQSPTHLIKTRGQQVTLRCSPKSGHDTVSWYQQALGQGPQFIFQYYEEEERQRGNFPDRFSGHQFPNYSSELNVNALLLGDSALYLCASSLGEIHNEKLFFGSGTQLSVL.

The chain joins TRBV24-1 to TRBJ2-3; 9 nucleotides agree with TRBD1. CDR1 and CDR2 (germline): KGHDR, SFDVKD. After removal of 3 bases from V and 5 bases from J, the junction contained 5 bases not matched to a gene. The CDR3 consists of 15 residues. The DNA for the CDR3 is TGTGCCACCAGTGATACAGGGGGCGCGGTAGATACGCAGTATTTT. As protein: CATSDTGGAVDTQYF.

The chain has TRBV27 and TRBJ2-3; the D gene is possibly TRBD1 (5 bases). Germline V gene lookup returns CDR1 MNHEY and CDR2 SMNVEV (reference sequence). V dropped 2 bases and J dropped 5 bases, with 17 bases sitting between them. CDR3 size: 16 residues. The CDR3 spells CASSLRVGAVKDTQYF. The CDR3 coding sequence is TGTGCCAGCAGTTTACGCGTAGGGGCGGTCAAAGATACGCAGTATTTT.

This clonotype was counted ten times or more. The rearrangement uses TRBV20-1 and TRBJ2-3; possible D gene TRBD2, 5 bases. Looked up from germline, CDR1 is DFQATT and CDR2 is SNEGSKA (reference sequence). This CDR3 spans 14 amino acids. V lost 8 bases and J 4 bases, leaving 19 bases between the germline ends. CDR3 region: CSTSSSRRADTQYF. The CDR3 bases are TGCAGTACTTCTTCTAGCCGCCGGGCAGATACGCAGTATTTT.

The chain combines TRBV4-3 with TRBJ1-3, with D perhaps TRBD1 (5 bases). V lost 2 bases and J 3 bases, leaving 14 bases between the germline ends. The CDR3 extends over 16 amino acids. Per germline, CDR1 LGHNA and CDR2 YSLEER. This CDR3 reads CASSQKDWGYGNTIYF. Written as DNA, the CDR3 is TGCGCCAGCAGCCAAAAGGACTGGGGGTATGGAAACACCATATATTTT.

With respect to this clonotype: The conserved closing phenylalanine or tryptophan is absent in this CDR3, likely reflecting a read error. The rearrangement joins TRBV7-4 to TRBJ1-1; no definite D call. V lost 2 bases and J lost 2, with 9 bases in between. The germline V gene has CDR1 SGHVT and CDR2 SQSDAQ. The CDR3 runs to 14 residues. The CDR3: CASSLPGVNTEAFS. Here the CDR3 DNA reads TGTGCCAGCAGCTTACCGGGTGTCAACACTGAAGCTTTCTCT.

This clonotype was counted a few times. This sequence joins TRBV5-1 and TRBJ2-3, with D possibly TRBD2 on 6 matching bases. Germline V lookup: CDR1 SGHRS, CDR2 YFSETQ. The CDR3 length is 14 residues. With 5 bases removed from V and 6 bases from J, the gap between germline ends came to 16 bases. CDR3 loop: CASRTNPAGDTQYF. The CDR3 nucleotides are TGCGCCAGCAGGACCAACCCGGCGGGGGATACGCAGTATTTT.

This rearrangement joins TRBV11-3 to TRBJ1-5; 7 bases align to TRBD1. The CDR3 has 15 residues. Losses at the gene ends were 5 bases for V and 7 bases for J; bases not matched to a gene: 11. Germline V gene lookup returns CDR1 SGHNT and CDR2 YENEEA. The CDR3 nucleotides are TGTGCCAGCAGCCACCGACAGGGAGTGGGCCAGCCCCAGCATTTT. Its protein is CASSHRQGVGQPQHF.

The chain combines TRBV15 with TRBJ2-1; tentative D call: TRBD2 (6 bases). Trimming removed 6 bases at V and 1 base at J, with 16 bases between. The CDR3 is 16 residues long. Germline lookup yields CDR1 LNHNV and CDR2 YYDKDF (reference sequence). CDR3 protein: CATRGGREYSYNEQFF. Here the CDR3 DNA reads TGTGCCACCAGGGGTGGTCGGGAGTATTCCTACAATGAGCAGTTCTTC.

This clonotype was observed a handful of times. Its ends do not fully match the called genes, so a read error is possible. The CDR3 here is CASSHGGRQEAQYF. CDR3 coding DNA: TGCGCCAGCTCCCATGGGGGTCGGCAAGAGGCCCAGTACTTC. The rearrangement joins TRBV5-1 to TRBJ2-5; the D call may be TRBD1 or TRBD2 (5 bases each). Per germline, CDR1 SGHRS and CDR2 YFSETQ. The CDR3 is 14 residues long.

This clonotype was detected many times. The chain has TRBV7-2 and TRBJ1-6; the D is unclear. The germline V gene has CDR1 SGHTA and CDR2 FQGNSA. V was pared by 2 bases and J by 7 bases, with 12 bases between. The CDR3 contains 15 residues. The CDR3 DNA sequence: TGTGCCAGCAGCTTACATCGCGTGGAGAATTCACCCCTCCACTTT. Translating gives CASSLHRVENSPLHF.

By share of the sample, this clonotype is medium-sized. The rearrangement uses TRBV24-1 and TRBJ2-2; D gene unclear. CDR3 length: 13 amino acids. Germline V gene data show CDR1 as KGHDR and CDR2 as SFDVKD. CDR3 nucleotides: TGTGCTAGCAGAGGAGTTCGGACCGGGGAGCTGTTTTTT. This gives the protein CASRGVRTGELFF.

The table lists this clonotype with many counts. This chain connects TRBV9 to TRBJ2-7, with TRBD1 as a possible D gene (6 bases). This CDR3 has 14 amino acids. Germline V lookup: CDR1 SGDLS, CDR2 YYNGEE. Trimming stripped 4 bases from V and 7 bases from J, with 18 bases between. CDR3 amino acids: CASSSRDIEGEQYF. CDR3 DNA sequence: TGTGCCAGCAGCTCCCGGGACATAGAAGGGGAGCAGTACTTC.

The chain combines TRBV28 with TRBJ2-3; 8 bases are shared with TRBD2. The CDR3 sequence is 16 residues long. The germline gives CDR1 MDHEN, CDR2 SYDVKM. Germline trimming cut 3 bases from V and 5 bases from J; bases unmatched to any gene: 10. The chain's CDR3 is CASSFRSGRSVDTQYF. DNA of the CDR3: TGTGCCAGCAGTTTTCGGAGCGGGAGATCGGTAGATACGCAGTATTTT. Full variable domain (missing parts from reference TRBV28 and TRBJ2-3): DVKVTQSSRYLVKRTGEKVFLECVQDMDHENMFWYRQDPGLGLRLIYFSYDVKMKEKGDIPEGYSVSREKKERFSLILESASTNQTSMYLCASSFRSGRSVDTQYFGPGTRLTVL.

There are many counts of this clonotype. The V gene is TRBV30, the J gene TRBJ2-2; 10 positions match TRBD1. Germline loops: CDR1 GTSNPN, CDR2 SVGIG (reference sequence). CDR3 length: 14 residues. The CDR3 sequence: CAGPGQGGTGELFF. CDR3 DNA: TGTGCGGGACCTGGACAGGGGGGCACCGGGGAGCTGTTTTTT.

In the case of this clonotype: Since a much larger clone is just one base distant, this may be a read error. The chain has TRBV30 and TRBJ1-2, with TRBD1 as a possible D gene (6 bases). The CDR3 covers 11 residues. Germline values: CDR1 GTSNPN, CDR2 SVGIG (reference sequence). CDR3 coding DNA: TGTGCCCGGAGCCACAGGGCAGGCTACACCTTC. The encoded protein is CARSHRAGYTF.

About this clonotype: At one end the junction does not follow the germline gene, possibly because of a read error. The chain has TRBV4-3 and TRBJ1-4; maybe TRBD1 (5 bases). The CDR3 runs 16 residues. Germline CDR1 reads LGHNA; CDR2 reads YSLEER. This CDR3 reads CASSQGGRAPNEKLSF. CDR3 DNA: TGCGCCAGCAGCCAAGGAGGCAGGGCCCCCAATGAAAAACTGTCTTTT.

The chain couples TRBV20-1 to TRBJ2-7, with 7 bases that match TRBD2. In germline, CDR1 is DFQATT, CDR2 SNEGSKA (reference sequence). The CDR3 contains 12 residues. V dropped 4 bases and J dropped 3; count of bases not matched to a gene: 3. CDR3 sequence: CSAKRGDYEQYF. CDR3 nucleotide sequence: TGCAGTGCTAAACGGGGGGACTACGAGCAGTACTTC.